This T cell receptor beta chain is drawn from a study of T cells after yellow fever vaccination. Concerning this clonotype: Its specificity is not known.

General study results and limits: Sorted repertoires could include abundant contaminating clonotypes from bulk cells. The secondary response showed a weaker magnitude and a faster peak, day 5 versus 15. Most primary-vaccination clones reappeared after the booster (more than 95% CD4, roughly 90% CD8).

5'RACE template switching added a universal primer site and UMIs to TCR cDNA. TCRdb analysed the 5' RACE reads with MiXCR anew, one entry per CDR3 protein. The sample includes 620,000 or so distinct CDR3 sequences, 17% of them seen just once. The CDR3 sequence is 15 residues long. Trimming removed 8 bases from V and 10 bases from J, with 24 bases in between. The sequence was obtained from a young man who received the YFV17D yellow fever vaccine. The specimen was PBMCs, collected about 5 days after the first yellow fever vaccination. The chain links TRBV12-3 or TRBV12-4 to TRBJ2-1; tentative D call: TRBD2 (5 bases). CDR3 residues: CASGFSGAEKIEQFF. The CDR3 DNA reads as TGTGCCAGCGGATTCAGCGGTGCCGAAAAAATAGAGCAGTTCTTC.